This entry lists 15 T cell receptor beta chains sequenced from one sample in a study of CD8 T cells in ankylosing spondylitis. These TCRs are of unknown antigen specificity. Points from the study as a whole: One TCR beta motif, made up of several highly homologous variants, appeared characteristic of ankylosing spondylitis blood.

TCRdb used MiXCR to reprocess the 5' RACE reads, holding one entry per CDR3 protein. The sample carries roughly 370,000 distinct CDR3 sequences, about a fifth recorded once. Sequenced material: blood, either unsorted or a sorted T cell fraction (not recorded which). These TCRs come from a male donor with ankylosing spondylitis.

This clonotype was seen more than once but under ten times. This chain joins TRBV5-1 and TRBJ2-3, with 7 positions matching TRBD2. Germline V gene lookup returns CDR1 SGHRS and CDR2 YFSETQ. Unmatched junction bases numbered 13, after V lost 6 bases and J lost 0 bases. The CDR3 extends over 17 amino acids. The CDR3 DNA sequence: TGCGCCAGCACCTGGTTCGTTGCTAGCGGAAGCACAGATACGCAGTATTTT. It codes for CASTWFVASGSTDTQYF.

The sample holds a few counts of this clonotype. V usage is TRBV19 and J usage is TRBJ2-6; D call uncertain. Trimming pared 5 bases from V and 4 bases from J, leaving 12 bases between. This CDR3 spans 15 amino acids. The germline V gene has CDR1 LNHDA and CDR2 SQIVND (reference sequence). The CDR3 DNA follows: TGTGCCAGTAGTCGAGAGGCTCTAGGGGCCAACGTCCTGACTTTC. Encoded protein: CASSREALGANVLTF.

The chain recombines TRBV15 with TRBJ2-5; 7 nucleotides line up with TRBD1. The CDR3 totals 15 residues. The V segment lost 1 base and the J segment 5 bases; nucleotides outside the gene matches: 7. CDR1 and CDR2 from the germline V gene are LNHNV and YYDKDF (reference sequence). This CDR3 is CATSRARGPRETQYF. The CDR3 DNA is TGTGCCACCAGCAGAGCAAGGGGGCCGAGGGAGACCCAGTACTTC.

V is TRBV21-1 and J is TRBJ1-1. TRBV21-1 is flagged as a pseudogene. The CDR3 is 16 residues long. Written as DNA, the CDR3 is TGTGCCAGCAGCAAACGGAAGGGACTCGAGGCCACTGAAGCTTTCTTT. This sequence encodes CASSKRKGLEATEAFF.

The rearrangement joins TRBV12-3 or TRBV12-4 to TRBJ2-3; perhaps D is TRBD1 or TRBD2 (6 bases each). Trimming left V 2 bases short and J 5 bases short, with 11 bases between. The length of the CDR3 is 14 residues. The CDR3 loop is CASSLIGGGDTQYF. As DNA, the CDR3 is TGTGCCAGCAGTTTAATCGGGGGCGGAGATACGCAGTATTTT.

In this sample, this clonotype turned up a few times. As DNA, the CDR3 is TGTGCCAGCAGCCCTATTCCGGACGGAGAGGATCATGGCTACACCTTC. It is translated as CASSPIPDGEDHGYTF. This chain links TRBV7-3 with TRBJ1-2; no clear D gene. The germline V and J ends were trimmed by 5 bases and 6 bases, with 22 bases remaining between them. The CDR3 sequence is 16 residues long. The germline CDR1 and CDR2 sequences are SGHTA and FQGTGA.

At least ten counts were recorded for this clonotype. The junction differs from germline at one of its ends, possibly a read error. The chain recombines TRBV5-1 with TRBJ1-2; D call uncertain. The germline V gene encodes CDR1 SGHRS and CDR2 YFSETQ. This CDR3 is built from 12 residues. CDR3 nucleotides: TGTGCCAGCAGTTTGGGAGACTATGGCTACACCTTC. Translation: CASSLGDYGYTF.

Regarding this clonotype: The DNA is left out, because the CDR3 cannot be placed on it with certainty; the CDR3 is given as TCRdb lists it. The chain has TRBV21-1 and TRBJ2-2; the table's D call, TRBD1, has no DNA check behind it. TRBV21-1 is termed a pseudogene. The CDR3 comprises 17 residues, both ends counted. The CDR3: CASSSPPDQKHRGAVFF.

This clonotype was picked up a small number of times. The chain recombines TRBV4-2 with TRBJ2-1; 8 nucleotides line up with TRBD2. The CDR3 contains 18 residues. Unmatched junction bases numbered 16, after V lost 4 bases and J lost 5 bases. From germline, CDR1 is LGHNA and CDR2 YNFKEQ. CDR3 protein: CASSPFGGGLASNNEQFF. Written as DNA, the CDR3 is TGTGCCAGCAGCCCCTTCGGGGGCGGACTAGCCTCGAACAATGAGCAGTTCTTC.

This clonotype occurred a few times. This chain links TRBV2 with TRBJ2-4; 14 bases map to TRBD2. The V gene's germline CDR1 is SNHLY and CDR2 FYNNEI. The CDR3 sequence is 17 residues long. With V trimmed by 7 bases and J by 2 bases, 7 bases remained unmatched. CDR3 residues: CASIGTSGSLSKNIQYF. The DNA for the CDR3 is TGTGCCAGCATTGGGACTAGCGGGAGTCTGTCCAAAAACATTCAGTACTTC. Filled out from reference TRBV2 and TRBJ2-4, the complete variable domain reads EPEVTQTPSHQVTQMGQEVILRCVPISNHLYFYWYRQILGQKVEFLVSFYNNEISEKSEIFDDQFSVERPDGSNFTLKIRSTKLEDSAMYFCASIGTSGSLSKNIQYFGAGTRLSVL.

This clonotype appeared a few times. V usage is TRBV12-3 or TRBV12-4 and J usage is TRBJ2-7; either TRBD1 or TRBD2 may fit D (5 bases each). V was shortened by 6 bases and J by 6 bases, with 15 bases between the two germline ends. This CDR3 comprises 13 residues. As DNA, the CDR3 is TGTGCCAGCAGAAGGATGGGGGTATCCGAGCAGTACTTC. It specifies CASRRMGVSEQYF.

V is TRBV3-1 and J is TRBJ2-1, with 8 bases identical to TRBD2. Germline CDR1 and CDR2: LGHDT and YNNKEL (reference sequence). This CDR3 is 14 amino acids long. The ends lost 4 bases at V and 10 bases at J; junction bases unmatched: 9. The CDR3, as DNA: TGTGCCAGCAGCCGCCAGTCCACTAGCGGAGAGCAGTTCTTC. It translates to CASSRQSTSGEQFF.

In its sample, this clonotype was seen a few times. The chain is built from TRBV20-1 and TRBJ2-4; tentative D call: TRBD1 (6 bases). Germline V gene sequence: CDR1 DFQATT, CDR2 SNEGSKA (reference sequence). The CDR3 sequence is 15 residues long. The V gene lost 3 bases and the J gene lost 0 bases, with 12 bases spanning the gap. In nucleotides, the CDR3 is TGCAGTGCTAGCGGACAGCACCTAGCCAAAAACATTCAGTACTTC. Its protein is CSASGQHLAKNIQYF.

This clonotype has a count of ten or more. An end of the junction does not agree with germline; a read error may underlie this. CDR3 in amino acids: CASSLGTDYGYTF. The DNA for the CDR3 is TGTGCCAGCAGTTTAGGGACGGACTATGGCTACACCTTC. The chain has TRBV5-1 and TRBJ1-2; D perhaps matches TRBD1 (5 bases). This CDR3 comprises 13 residues. Per the germline V gene, CDR1 is SGHRS and CDR2 is YFSETQ. The entire variable domain, with the rest obtained from reference TRBV5-1 and TRBJ1-2, is as follows: KAGVTQTPRYLIKTRGQQVTLSCSPISGHRSVSWYQQTPGQGLQFLFEYFSETQRNKGNFPGRFSGRQFSNSRSEMNVSTLELGDSALYLCASSLGTDYGYTFGSGTRLTVV.

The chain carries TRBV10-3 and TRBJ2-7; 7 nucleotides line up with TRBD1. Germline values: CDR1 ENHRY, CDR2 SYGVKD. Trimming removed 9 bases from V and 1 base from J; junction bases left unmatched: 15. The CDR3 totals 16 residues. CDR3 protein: CAMSKGRDRKSYEQYF. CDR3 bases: TGTGCCATGTCGAAGGGCCGGGACAGAAAATCCTACGAGCAGTACTTC.